Detailed here is one TCR beta chain. The antigen this receptor binds is unknown. Base qualities were left out, and no much larger clone turns up one base away. The data originate from a study of B cell selection in AIRE deficiency (dated by TCRdb to about 2019). With regard to the full study: Researchers compared TCRbeta repertoires of sorted blood CD4+ conventional T cells and regulatory T cells in AIRE-deficient patients with those in healthy controls. The TCR-sequenced cohort comprised about 5 AIRE-deficient APECED patients and about 5 healthy control donors. The full study reports these points: Shared Treg sequences had shorter CDR3s, which reflects a bias toward rearrangements containing few non-templated nucleotide insertions. Roughly 30% of the Treg TCRbeta sequences shared among healthy donors were found in patient Tconv cells, which suggests that Treg-biased clones were diverted into the Tconv compartment. Among approximately 3,500 shared Treg TCRbeta sequences, about 31% were found to be shared only among healthy donors and approximately 9.3% only among patients, suggesting that Treg selection is less efficient in the absence of AIRE. TCRBV gene usage, CDR3 length and TCR diversity in Tconv and Treg cells from AIRE-deficient patients were found to be similar to those in cells from healthy donors. Only TCRbeta chains were sequenced, and around 35% of shared healthy-donor Treg sequences were also present in healthy Tconv cells, possibly due to differing TCRalpha chains.

CD4+CD127+ cells were sorted as the conventional CD4 T cell population. Control samples came from healthy donors unrelated to the patients. Tconv and Treg cells for TCRbeta sequencing were sorted on a FACSAria flow cytometer. The sorted cells were collected in 5-ml round-bottom polystyrene tubes, and the dry cell pellets were frozen at -80 degrees C prior to sequencing. The immunoSEQ platform was used to sequence the TCRbeta chains. The authors' pipeline ran thus. When conventional T cell repertoires were pooled, 1x10^5 or so distinct in-frame TCRbeta sequences were obtained from patients and 13.4x10^4 from healthy donors. Treg TCRbeta sequences shared by two or more individuals were defined as public, and these public Treg TCRbeta sequences were subsequently searched for in Tconv repertoires. Differences between groups were assessed by Mann-Whitney U tests with Bonferroni-Dunn correction in GraphPad Prism 7.03. As stored in TCRdb, this immuneACCESS dataset retains in-frame rearrangements with V and J assigned. A fraction of the clones does not appear; measured against another copy, unresolved V genes explain less than half of the discrepancy, and the remainder lacks a known reason. V, J and clone size were drawn from that table, and D and trimming were deduced from the DNA. The sample yields about 24,000 clones; roughly 95% were counted once. Clones ranked in the top ten supply roughly 0.16% of the sample.

V lost 3 bases and J lost 8 bases; the stretch between them is 10 bases long. From cysteine to phenylalanine, the CDR3 is 12 amino acids long. Only CDR3 DNA is held: 36 bases, read in frame from base 1. CDR1 and CDR2 were assigned from the germline V gene as ENHRY and SYGVKD. This chain joins TRBV10-3 to TRBJ1-2; no D gene is confidently identified. This clonotype was sampled from a human donor in good health. Sequencing was performed on CD4+CD127+ conventional T cells sorted from PBMCs. The sequenced DNA is TGTGCCATCAGTGACATGCCGGAGGGCTACACCTTC. Its amino acids are CAISDMPEGYTF.